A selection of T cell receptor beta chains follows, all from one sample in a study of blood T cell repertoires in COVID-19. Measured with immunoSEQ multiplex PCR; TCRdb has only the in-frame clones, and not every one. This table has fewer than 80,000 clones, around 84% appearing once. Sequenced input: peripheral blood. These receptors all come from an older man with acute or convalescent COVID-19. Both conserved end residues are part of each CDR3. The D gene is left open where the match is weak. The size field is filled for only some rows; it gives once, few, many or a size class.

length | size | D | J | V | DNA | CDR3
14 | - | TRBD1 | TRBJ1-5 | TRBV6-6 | TGTGCCAGCAGTTACGGGGACAGGGATCAGCCCCAGCATTTT | CASSYGDRDQPQHF
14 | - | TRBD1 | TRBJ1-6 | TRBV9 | TGTGCCAGCACCCCGGGACAGAATAATTCACCCCTCCACTTT | CASTPGQNNSPLHF
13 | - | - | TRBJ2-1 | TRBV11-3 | TGTGCCAGCAGCCGCCAGTATCCCAATGAGCAGTTCTTC | CASSRQYPNEQFF
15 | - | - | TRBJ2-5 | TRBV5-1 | TGCGCCAGCAGCATCCAGACTAGGCACGGGGAGACCCAGTACTTC | CASSIQTRHGETQYF
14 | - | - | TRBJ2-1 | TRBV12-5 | TGTGCTAGTGGTTTGGACGGGACTGGGAGTGAGCAGTTCTTC | CASGLDGTGSEQFF
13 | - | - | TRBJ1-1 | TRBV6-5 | TGTGCCAGCAGCCGGGGACAAGTCACTGAAGCTTTCTTT | CASSRGQVTEAFF
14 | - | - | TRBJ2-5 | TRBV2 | TGTGCCAGCAGTATAGGACAGCGTAAAGAGACCCAGTACTTC | CASSIGQRKETQYF
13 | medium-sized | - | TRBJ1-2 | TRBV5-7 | TGTGCCAGCAGCTTTCACACCGTCTATGGCTACACCTTC | CASSFHTVYGYTF
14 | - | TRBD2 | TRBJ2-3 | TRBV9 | TGTGCCAGCACCGGGAGGCCGAGCACAGATACGCAGTATTTT | CASTGRPSTDTQYF
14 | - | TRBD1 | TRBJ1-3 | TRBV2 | TGTGCCAGCAGAGCCCCGGGACAGCTAAACACCATATATTTT | CASRAPGQLNTIYF
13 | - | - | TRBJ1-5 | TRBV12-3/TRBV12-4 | TGTGCCAGCAGGATGACACCAAATCAGCCCCAGCATTTT | CASRMTPNQPQHF
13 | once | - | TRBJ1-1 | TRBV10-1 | TGCGCCAGCAGTGATCGGGGAAAGGTTCGAGCTTTCTTT | CASSDRGKVRAFF
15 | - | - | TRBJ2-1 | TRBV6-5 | TGTGCCAGCAGCCCCGCAGAGGCCTACCCGCGGGAGCAGTTCTTC | CASSPAEAYPREQFF
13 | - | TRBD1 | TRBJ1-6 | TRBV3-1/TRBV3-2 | TGTGCCAGCAGCCGATGGGGGACAGGGCCCCTCCACTTT | CASSRWGTGPLHF
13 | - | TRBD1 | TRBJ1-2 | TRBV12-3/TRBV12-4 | TGTGCCAGCACCGTGGACAGGGGTCGAGGCTACACCTTC | CASTVDRGRGYTF
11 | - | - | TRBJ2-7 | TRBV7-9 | TGTGCCAGCAGCCCCCGGGTCGAGCAGTACTTC | CASSPRVEQYF
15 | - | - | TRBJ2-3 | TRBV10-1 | TGCGCCAGCAGTGGGGATAGCGGTTCCACAGATACGCAGTATTTT | CASSGDSGSTDTQYF
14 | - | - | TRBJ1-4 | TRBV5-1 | TGCGCCAGCAGCTTCGACCCAAGAGGTGAAAAACTGTTTTTT | CASSFDPRGEKLFF
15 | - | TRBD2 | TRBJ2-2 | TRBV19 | TGTGCCAGTATCACTAGCGGGACTAACCCCGGGGAGCTGTTTTTT | CASITSGTNPGELFF
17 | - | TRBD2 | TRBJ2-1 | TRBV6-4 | TGTGCCAGCAGGCCCTCGGAGAGCGGGAGGTCCTACAATGAGCAGTTCTTC | CASRPSESGRSYNEQFF
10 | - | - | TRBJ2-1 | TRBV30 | TGTGCCTGGTCAAACAATGAGCAGTTCTTC | CAWSNNEQFF
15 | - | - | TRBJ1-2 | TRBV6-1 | TGTGCCAGCAGTGACAGGGGCAGGGGCGATTATGGCTACACCTTC | CASSDRGRGDYGYTF